This T cell receptor (beta chain) originates from a study of cytomegalovirus exposure and HLA in healthy donors. Whole-study findings and limits: By a later analysis, the bulk of CMV-associated TCR beta chains appeared HLA-restricted. The likely explanation for a cluster of highly shared sequence variants was sequencing artifact. Per published reports, the classifier diagnosed cytomegalovirus status with high specificity and sensitivity. The authors assumed roughly uniform sequencing depth across donors for presence/absence analyses.

This clone occurred once. Its antigen is currently unknown. The CDR3 is 15 residues long. Per the germline V gene, CDR1 is SGHNT and CDR2 is YENEEA. With 5 bases removed from V and 0 bases from J, the gap between germline ends came to 8 bases. The PCR made use of 60 Vbeta and 13 Jbeta primers. The table came from immunoSEQ multiplex PCR; TCRdb's copy has only in-frame clones and leaves some out. The sample consists of around 170,000 clones, 60% to 85% of them appearing once. The sequence came from a man aged 35 to 55 in good health and CMV-seronegative. The rearrangement links TRBV11-3 to TRBJ2-6; no firm D call. What was sequenced was PBMCs. The CDR3 nucleotides read TGTGCCAGCAGCCATCCAGGCTCTGGGGCCAACGTCCTGACTTTC. Its translation: CASSHPGSGANVLTF.